This T cell receptor (beta chain) was retrieved from a study of human T cells and chemical hapten exposure. The sample's time point: pre-sensitization, week 0. Treatment noted: therapeutic diphenylcyclopropenone sensitization with weekly scalp DPC. One entry per CDR3 protein, called by TCRdb with MiXCR from the RACE reads. The sample has more than 250,000 distinct CDR3 sequences, approximately 8% seen once. This clonotype was detected only a few times. V shed 3 bases, J shed 0 bases, and the junction held 9 bases outside the gene matches. Germline V CDR1 and CDR2: MDHEN, SYDVKM. The CDR3 runs 19 residues.

This clonotype was sampled from a man between 18 and 29 years old with alopecia areata. Some clones in this sample may be carry-over from other donors' samples. The sequenced sample was whole blood, obtained in connection with sensitization to the hapten diphenylcyclopropenone (DPC). V and J are TRBV28 and TRBJ1-6, with TRBD1 matching over 9 bases. The CDR3 loop is CASSFRGTGTNSYNSPLHF. The CDR3 DNA follows: TGTGCCAGCAGTTTTAGGGGGACAGGGACTAACTCCTATAATTCACCCCTCCACTTT.